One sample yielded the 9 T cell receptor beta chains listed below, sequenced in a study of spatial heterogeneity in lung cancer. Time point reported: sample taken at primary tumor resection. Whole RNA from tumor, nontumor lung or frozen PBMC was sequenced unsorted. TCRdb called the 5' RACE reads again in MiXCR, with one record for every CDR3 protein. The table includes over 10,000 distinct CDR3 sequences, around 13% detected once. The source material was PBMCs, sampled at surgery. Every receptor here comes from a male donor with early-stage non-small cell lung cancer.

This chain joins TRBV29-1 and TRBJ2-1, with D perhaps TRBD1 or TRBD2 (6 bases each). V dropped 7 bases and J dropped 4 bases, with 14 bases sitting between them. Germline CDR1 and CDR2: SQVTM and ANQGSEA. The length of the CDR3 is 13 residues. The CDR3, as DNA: TGCAGCGCGCGAGGAGGGGGTTACAATGAGCAGTTCTTC. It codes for CSARGGGYNEQFF.

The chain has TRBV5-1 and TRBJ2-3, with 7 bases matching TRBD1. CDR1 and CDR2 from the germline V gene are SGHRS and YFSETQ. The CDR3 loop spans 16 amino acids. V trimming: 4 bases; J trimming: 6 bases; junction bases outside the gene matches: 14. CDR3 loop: CASSISGTEVVDTQYF. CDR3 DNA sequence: TGCGCCAGCAGCATTTCCGGGACAGAGGTAGTGGATACGCAGTATTTT.

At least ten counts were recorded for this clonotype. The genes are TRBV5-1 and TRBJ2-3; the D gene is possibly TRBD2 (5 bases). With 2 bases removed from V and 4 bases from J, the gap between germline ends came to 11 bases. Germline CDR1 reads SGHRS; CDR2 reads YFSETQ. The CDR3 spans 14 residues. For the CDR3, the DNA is TGCGCCAGCAGCTTCCCGGAGGCCCCAGATACGCAGTATTTT. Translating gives CASSFPEAPDTQYF.

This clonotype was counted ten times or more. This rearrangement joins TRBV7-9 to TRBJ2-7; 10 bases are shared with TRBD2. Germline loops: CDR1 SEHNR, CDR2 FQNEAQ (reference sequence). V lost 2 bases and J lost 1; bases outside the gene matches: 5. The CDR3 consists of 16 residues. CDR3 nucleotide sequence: TGTGCCAGCAGCTTATTCCCTAGCGGGGGTTCCTACGAGCAGTACTTC. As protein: CASSLFPSGGSYEQYF.

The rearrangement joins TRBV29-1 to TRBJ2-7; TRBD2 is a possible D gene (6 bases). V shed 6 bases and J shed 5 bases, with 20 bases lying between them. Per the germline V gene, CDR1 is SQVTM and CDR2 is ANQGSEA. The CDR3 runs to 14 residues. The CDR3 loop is CSVTPGTGGDEQYF. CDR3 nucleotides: TGCAGCGTGACGCCGGGGACCGGCGGGGACGAGCAGTACTTC.

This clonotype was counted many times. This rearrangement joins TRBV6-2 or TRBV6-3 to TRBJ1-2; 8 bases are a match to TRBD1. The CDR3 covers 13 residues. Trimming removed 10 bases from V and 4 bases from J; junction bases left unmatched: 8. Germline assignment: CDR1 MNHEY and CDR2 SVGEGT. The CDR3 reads CAIRGPAGYGYTF. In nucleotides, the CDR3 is TGTGCCATCAGGGGGCCCGCTGGCTATGGCTACACCTTC.

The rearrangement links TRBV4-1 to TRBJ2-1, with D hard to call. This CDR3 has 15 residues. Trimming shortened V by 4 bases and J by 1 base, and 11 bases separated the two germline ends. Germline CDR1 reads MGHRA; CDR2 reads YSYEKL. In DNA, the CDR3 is TGCGCCAGCAGCCCAGTTGGTTCGTCCTACAATGAGCAGTTCTTC. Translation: CASSPVGSSYNEQFF.

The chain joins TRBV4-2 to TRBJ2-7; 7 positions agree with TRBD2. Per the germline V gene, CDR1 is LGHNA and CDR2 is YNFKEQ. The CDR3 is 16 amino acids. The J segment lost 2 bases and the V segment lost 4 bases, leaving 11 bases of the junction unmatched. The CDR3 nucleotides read TGTGCCAGCAGCCCCCTAGACCCTAGCGGAACCTACGAGCAGTACTTC. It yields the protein CASSPLDPSGTYEQYF.

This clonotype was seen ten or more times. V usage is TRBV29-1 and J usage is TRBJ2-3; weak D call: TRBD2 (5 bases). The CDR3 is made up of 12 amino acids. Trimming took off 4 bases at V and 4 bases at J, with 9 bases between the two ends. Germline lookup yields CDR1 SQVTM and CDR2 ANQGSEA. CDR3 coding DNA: TGCAGCGTTGTGAGGGAAGCAGATACGCAGTATTTT. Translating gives CSVVREADTQYF.